These 21 T cell receptor beta chains were all obtained from the same sample, sequenced in a study of Ad26.COV2.S vaccination and SARS-CoV-2 variants. Clones were sequenced by immunoSEQ multiplex PCR, and TCRdb holds only the in-frame ones, with some missing. The profile covers roughly 320,000 clones, with about 86% appearing a single time and around 2% taken by the ten largest. As to treatment: around 19 received Ad26.COV2.S at low or high dose, single or two shots; 5 received placebo; per-sample allocation not given. The samples were gathered on day 63 after the first injection of vaccine or placebo. The sample consisted of peripheral blood, taken in a trial of Ad26.COV2.S vaccine versus placebo. These receptors originate from a person aged 18 to 59 who received the Ad26.COV2.S COVID-19 vaccine or a placebo.

The chain combines TRBV21-1 with TRBJ2-5; the table names TRBD2, a call not compared with the DNA. TRBV21-1 represents a pseudogene. The CDR3 is 17 residues long. CDR3: CASSTPPLAGGPATQYF. The CDR3 coding sequence is TGTGCCAGCAGCACCCCCCCCCTAGCGGGGGGACCTGCAACCCAGTACTTC.

CDR3 amino acids: CASSDLGNQETQYF. The CDR3 DNA is TGTGCCAGCAGTGATCTGGGGAACCAAGAGACCCAGTACTTC. This chain links TRBV2 with TRBJ2-5, with no clear D. The CDR3 loop spans 14 amino acids. Per the germline V gene, CDR1 is SNHLY and CDR2 is FYNNEI. Trimming took 3 bases from V and 0 from J, leaving 8 bases between them.

The chain has TRBV15 and TRBJ1-6; no clear D gene. CDR3 length: 14 residues. CDR1 and CDR2 from the germline V gene are LNHNV and YYDKDF (reference sequence). V lost 0 bases to trimming and J lost 8 bases, with 8 bases between them. The CDR3 loop is CATSRDAFDSPLHF. The CDR3 DNA is TGTGCCACCAGCAGAGATGCCTTCGATTCACCCCTCCACTTT.

This chain links TRBV19 with TRBJ2-1; 7 nucleotides match TRBD1. This CDR3 has 16 amino acids. Germline trimming cut 2 bases from V and 2 bases from J; bases unmatched to any gene: 6. Germline loops: CDR1 LNHDA, CDR2 SQIVND (reference sequence). This CDR3 reads CASSIIRQGPYNEQFF. The DNA for the CDR3 is TGTGCCAGTAGTATAATCCGACAGGGCCCCTACAATGAGCAGTTCTTC.

The chain joins TRBV10-3 to TRBJ1-1, with 12 bases aligning to TRBD1. Looked up from germline, CDR1 is ENHRY and CDR2 is SYGVKD. The CDR3 covers 15 residues. After removal of 8 bases from V and 0 bases from J, the junction contained 4 bases not matched to a gene. The chain's CDR3 is CAIRDRGLMNTEAFF. CDR3 bases: TGTGCCATCCGGGACAGGGGGCTTATGAACACTGAAGCTTTCTTT.

V and J are TRBV12-3 or TRBV12-4 and TRBJ1-2; unclear D gene. V dropped 11 bases and J dropped 4 bases, with 17 bases sitting between them. The CDR3 sequence is 13 residues long. The chain's CDR3 is CAQGTGLTYGYTF. CDR3 sequence (DNA): TGTGCCCAAGGCACTGGCCTTACCTATGGCTACACCTTC.

The rearrangement joins TRBV3-1 (or the pseudogene TRBV3-2) to TRBJ1-3, with a possible D match to TRBD1 (6 bases). V lost 4 bases and J lost 2, with 15 bases in between. From germline, CDR1 is LGHDT and CDR2 YNNKEL (reference sequence). The CDR3 is 16 amino acids. The CDR3 sequence: CASSPKGTGTGNTIYF. DNA for the CDR3: TGTGCCAGCAGCCCGAAAGGAACAGGGACTGGAAACACCATATATTTT.

The J gene is TRBJ2-5, the V gene TRBV7-9; D is uncertain. The CDR3 is 15 amino acids. The germline V gene has CDR1 SEHNR and CDR2 FQNEAQ (reference sequence). V gave up 5 bases and J gave up 2 bases, with 15 bases separating them. CDR3 DNA sequence: TGTGCCAGCAGCCTCCGAGTGGTCGGGCAAGAGACCCAGTACTTC. It is translated as CASSLRVVGQETQYF.

This rearrangement joins TRBV7-2 to TRBJ2-1; 8 bases align to TRBD2. CDR1 and CDR2 (germline): SGHTA, FQGNSA. This CDR3 is 16 amino acids long. J was trimmed by 4 bases and V by 4 bases; bases with no gene match: 9. Here the CDR3 DNA reads TGTGCCAGCAGCTCACACGGGGGGGCCGGATACAATGAGCAGTTCTTC. This translates into CASSSHGGAGYNEQFF.

The gene calls are TRBV5-1 and TRBJ1-4, with D maybe TRBD1 (6 bases). Between the trimmed V and J ends, which lost 6 bases and 0 bases, there was a span of 15 bases. This CDR3 has 16 residues. CDR1 SGHRS and CDR2 YFSETQ come from the germline V gene. The CDR3 sequence: CASTLLAGATNEKLFF. CDR3 nucleotide sequence: TGCGCCAGCACCTTACTGGCAGGGGCAACTAATGAAAAACTGTTTTTT.

The V call is TRBV10-2, the J call TRBJ2-2, with D maybe TRBD2 (6 bases). Trimming removed 5 bases from V and 7 bases from J, with 14 bases in between. Germline loops: CDR1 WSHSY, CDR2 SAAADI. CDR3 size: 14 residues. CDR3 nucleotides: TGCGCCAGCAGTCCCCTTACTAGCATCGGGGAGCTGTTTTTT. The encoded protein is CASSPLTSIGELFF.

V and J are TRBV5-1 and TRBJ2-5, with 12 positions matching TRBD2. This CDR3 spans 15 amino acids. From germline, CDR1 is SGHRS and CDR2 YFSETQ. The J segment lost 5 bases and the V segment lost 3 bases, leaving 5 bases of the junction unmatched. The CDR3 loop reads CASSSLAGGPETQYF. DNA for the CDR3: TGCGCCAGCAGCTCGCTAGCGGGGGGGCCGGAGACCCAGTACTTC.

The chain has TRBV12-3 or TRBV12-4 and TRBJ2-1; no reliable D call. CDR3 length equals 11 residues. With 5 bases removed from V and 5 bases from J, the gap between germline ends came to 4 bases. The CDR3 spells CASSLNNEQFF. CDR3 DNA: TGTGCCAGCAGTCTCAACAATGAGCAGTTCTTC.

The rearrangement joins TRBV7-2 to TRBJ1-2; 7 bases are a match to TRBD1. V gave up 3 bases and J gave up 2 bases; unmatched junction bases: 6. Germline-derived CDR1 and CDR2 are SGHTA and FQGNSA. This CDR3 region has 15 residues. The CDR3 DNA follows: TGTGCCAGCAGCTTTTCCGGGACAGACAACTATGGCTACACCTTC. Translation gives CASSFSGTDNYGYTF.

The table lists this clone with a few counts. The V gene is TRBV25-1, the J gene TRBJ1-2; D unresolved. The CDR3 consists of 13 residues. Germline lookup yields CDR1 MGHDK and CDR2 SYGVNS. V lost 0 bases and J lost 6, with 8 bases in between. CDR3 nucleotides: TGTGCCAGCAGTGAATACGGCAGCAATGGCTACACCTTC. Translated, it gives CASSEYGSNGYTF.

The chain has TRBV27 and TRBJ1-2, with no clear D. The CDR3 loop spans 14 amino acids. V shed 0 bases and J shed 4 bases, with 9 bases lying between them. The germline gives CDR1 MNHEY, CDR2 SMNVEV (reference sequence). CDR3 DNA: TGTGCCAGCAGTTTATCTGGTCACAGCTATGGCTACACCTTC. Translated, it gives CASSLSGHSYGYTF.

This clone was seen once. The sample contains more than one DNA sequence encoding this CDR3. In DNA, the CDR3 is TGTGCCAGCAGCTTATCAGGGGGCACTGAAGCTTTCTTT. It translates to CASSLSGGTEAFF. The chain is built from TRBV7-2 and TRBJ1-1, with TRBD1 matching over 7 bases. Germline loops: CDR1 SGHTA, CDR2 FQGNSA. CDR3 length: 13 residues. The J segment lost 4 bases and the V segment lost 2 bases, leaving 1 base of the junction unmatched.

The V call is TRBV9, the J call TRBJ1-2, with 7 positions matching TRBD1. This CDR3 contains 15 residues. Germline lookup yields CDR1 SGDLS and CDR2 YYNGEE. Trimming cost V 4 bases and J 4 bases; bases outside gene matches: 10. This CDR3 is CASSRGGQTSYGYTF. For the CDR3, the DNA is TGTGCCAGCAGCCGCGGGGGACAGACTTCCTATGGCTACACCTTC.

V and J are TRBV20-1 and TRBJ2-7; D is uncertain. The CDR3 covers 11 residues. Trimming took 0 bases from V and 11 from J, leaving 11 bases between them. Germline CDR1 and CDR2: DFQATT and SNEGSKA (reference sequence). CDR3 sequence reads: CSARDQRSKYF. The DNA for the CDR3 is TGCAGTGCTAGAGATCAACGGAGTAAGTACTTC.

As regards this clone: Other DNA sequences in the sample encode the same CDR3. J is TRBJ2-3 and V is TRBV2; D might be TRBD1 or TRBD2, each matching 5 bases. CDR1 and CDR2 from the germline V gene are SNHLY and FYNNEI. Trimming stripped 3 bases from V and 2 bases from J, with 12 bases between. The CDR3 is made up of 15 amino acids. CDR3 in DNA: TGTGCCAGCAGTGAGGGTGGGGGTCCCACAGATACGCAGTATTTT. Translating it yields CASSEGGGPTDTQYF. The whole variable domain, remainder taken from reference TRBV2 and TRBJ2-3, is EPEVTQTPSHQVTQMGQEVILRCVPISNHLYFYWYRQILGQKVEFLVSFYNNEISEKSEIFDDQFSVERPDGSNFTLKIRSTKLEDSAMYFCASSEGGGPTDTQYFGPGTRLTVL.

The rearrangement joins TRBV30 to TRBJ1-5, with 8 bases lining up with TRBD1. Trimming at V came to 0 bases and at J to 4 bases, leaving 5 bases not matched to a gene. The CDR3 is 15 amino acids. Germline V gives CDR1 GTSNPN, CDR2 SVGIG (reference sequence). DNA of the CDR3: TGTGCCTGGAGTGTCCGAGGACAGGGTAATCAGCCCCAGCATTTT. It specifies CAWSVRGQGNQPQHF.